This is a list of T cell receptor beta chains from one sample in a study of control samples from healthy donors and cancer patients. Assay used: immunoSEQ multiplex PCR; TCRdb lists only in-frame clones, some missing. Found here are about 160,000 clones, about 94% of them singletons; the top ten hold about 15%. The sample consisted of PBMCs. The origin of the receptors is a man aged 55 to 70 with colorectal cancer. Both conserved end residues are part of each CDR3. The order of the fields is clone size, J gene, D gene, V gene, CDR3 DNA, CDR3 protein. The D gene is left open where the match is weak. Expanded clones get a size class; other rows say once, few or many, or leave the size out.

>.|TRBJ2-5|.|TRBV6-5
TGTGCCAGCAGTTACACCCCTGGGTACCAAGAGACCCAGTACTTC
CASSYTPGYQETQYF
>.|TRBJ1-3|.|TRBV30
TGTGCCTGGAGCCAGGGTACAGGAAACACCATATATTTT
CAWSQGTGNTIYF
>.|TRBJ2-3|TRBD2|TRBV5-1
TGCGCCAGCAGCTCTGGGACTAGCGGGGCTGCAGATACGCAGTATTTT
CASSSGTSGAADTQYF
>.|TRBJ2-3|.|TRBV3-1/TRBV3-2
TGTGCCAGCAGCCAAGCGGGGTCTCGTTTGGATACGCAGTATTTT
CASSQAGSRLDTQYF
>.|TRBJ1-1|TRBD1|TRBV7-9
TGTGCCAGCAGCCCGGGACAGGGCTCCACTGAAGCTTTCTTT
CASSPGQGSTEAFF
>.|TRBJ2-1|.|TRBV19
TGTGCCAGTAGCCTGGTCCTCTACAATGAGCAGTTCTTC
CASSLVLYNEQFF
>.|TRBJ2-3|TRBD2|TRBV19
TGTGCCAGTACAAGCGGGGGGGCTGGAGATACGCAGTATTTT
CASTSGGAGDTQYF
>.|TRBJ2-7|TRBD2|TRBV2
TGTGCCAGCAGTGGGGGAGCGGGGGCCTTCTCCTACGAGCAGTACTTC
CASSGGAGAFSYEQYF
>.|TRBJ1-4|.|TRBV10-3
TGTGCCATCTCCGACGGTACAACTAATGAAAAACTGTTTTTT
CAISDGTTNEKLFF
>.|TRBJ2-2|TRBD2|TRBV7-2
TGTGCCAGCAGCTTACGAGGACTAGCGGGGGCCGGGGAGCTGTTTTTT
CASSLRGLAGAGELFF
>.|TRBJ2-3|TRBD2|TRBV9
TGTGCCAGCAGCGTAGGACTAGCGACACTCACAGATACGCAGTATTTT
CASSVGLATLTDTQYF
>few|TRBJ1-2|TRBD1|TRBV19
TGTGCCACCCGGGACAGGGGGCGGTTGAGTGGCTACACCTTC
CATRDRGRLSGYTF
>.|TRBJ1-2|TRBD1|TRBV7-9
TGTGCCAGCAGCTTAAACAGGGGTTATGGCTACACCTTC
CASSLNRGYGYTF
>.|TRBJ2-5|TRBD2|TRBV3-1/TRBV3-2
TGTGCCAGCAGCCAAGGGACTAGCGGGGGGCAAGGGACCCAGTACTTC
CASSQGTSGGQGTQYF
>.|TRBJ2-7|TRBD1|TRBV29-1
TGCAGCGTTGCACAGGGGGGATACGAGCAGTACTTC
CSVAQGGYEQYF
>.|TRBJ1-1|.|TRBV3-1/TRBV3-2
TGTGCCAGCAGCCAAGGAATAGGGAACACTGAAGCTTTCTTT
CASSQGIGNTEAFF
>.|TRBJ1-2|TRBD1|TRBV18
TGTGCCAGCGCCACCGGGACAGGGCTATCGGTTCGAGGCTACACCTTC
CASATGTGLSVRGYTF
>.|TRBJ1-2|.|TRBV4-1
TGCGCCAGCAGCCACTTTTCCCAGGAGGGGAGGGACAATGGCTACACCTTC
CASSHFSQEGRDNGYTF
>.|TRBJ2-1|TRBD2|TRBV2
TGTGCCAGCAGTTCCGGGGGGATAAGCAACAATGAGCAGTTCTTC
CASSSGGISNNEQFF
>.|TRBJ2-7|.|TRBV2
TGTGCCAGCAACCCGAGCTCCTACGAGCAGTACTTC
CASNPSSYEQYF
>.|TRBJ1-2|.|TRBV3-1/TRBV3-2
TGTGCCAGCAGCCAACCCCCCTATGGCTACACCTTC
CASSQPPYGYTF
>.|TRBJ1-1|.|TRBV3-1/TRBV3-2
TGTGCCAGCAGCCAACACGAGAGGGGTGAAGCTTTCTTT
CASSQHERGEAFF
>.|TRBJ1-1|.|TRBV19
TGTGCCAGTAGGAACCTCGGGGAAGCTTTCTTT
CASRNLGEAFF
>.|TRBJ2-5|.|TRBV2
TGTGCCAGCAGTGGACAGGCCTGGGAGACCCAGTACTTC
CASSGQAWETQYF
>.|TRBJ1-1|.|TRBV27
TGTGCCAGCAGTTCCTTTGGGTGGGAGGACACTGAAGCTTTCTTT
CASSSFGWEDTEAFF
>.|TRBJ2-7|.|TRBV4-3
TGCGCCAGCAGCCAAGACGCAGGCCAAAGCTCCTACGAGCAGTACTTC
CASSQDAGQSSYEQYF
>.|TRBJ2-3|TRBD1|TRBV5-1
TGCGCCAGCAGCTCCTTCATGGGACAGGGGAACACAGATACGCAGTATTTT
CASSSFMGQGNTDTQYF
>.|TRBJ2-1|.|TRBV6-2/TRBV6-3
TGTGCCAGCAGCTTTCGACAGGGAGGGTACAATGAGCAGTTCTTC
CASSFRQGGYNEQFF
>.|TRBJ2-7|.|TRBV20-1
TGCAGTGCTAGTGACGACGCGGTCAGCTCCTACGAGCAGTACTTC
CSASDDAVSSYEQYF